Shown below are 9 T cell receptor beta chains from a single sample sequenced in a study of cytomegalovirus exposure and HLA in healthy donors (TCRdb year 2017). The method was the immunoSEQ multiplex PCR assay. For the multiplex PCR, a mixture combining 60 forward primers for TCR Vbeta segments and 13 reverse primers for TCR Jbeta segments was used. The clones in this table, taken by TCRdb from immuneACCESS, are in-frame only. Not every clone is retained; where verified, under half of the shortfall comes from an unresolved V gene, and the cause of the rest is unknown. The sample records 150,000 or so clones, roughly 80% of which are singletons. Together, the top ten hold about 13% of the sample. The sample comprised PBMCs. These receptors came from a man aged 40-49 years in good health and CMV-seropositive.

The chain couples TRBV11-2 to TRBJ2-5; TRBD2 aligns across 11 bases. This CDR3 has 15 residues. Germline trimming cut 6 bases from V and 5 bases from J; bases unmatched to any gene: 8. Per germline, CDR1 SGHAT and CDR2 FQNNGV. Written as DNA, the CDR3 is TGTGCCAGCAGTCCGGGACTAGCGGACTTGGAGACCCAGTACTTC. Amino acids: CASSPGLADLETQYF.

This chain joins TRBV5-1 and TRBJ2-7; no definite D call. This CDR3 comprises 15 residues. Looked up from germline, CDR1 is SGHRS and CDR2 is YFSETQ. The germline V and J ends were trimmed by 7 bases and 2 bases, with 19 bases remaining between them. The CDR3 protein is CASGPEAFSPYEQYF. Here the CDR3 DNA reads TGCGCCAGCGGTCCTGAGGCCTTTAGCCCCTACGAGCAGTACTTC.

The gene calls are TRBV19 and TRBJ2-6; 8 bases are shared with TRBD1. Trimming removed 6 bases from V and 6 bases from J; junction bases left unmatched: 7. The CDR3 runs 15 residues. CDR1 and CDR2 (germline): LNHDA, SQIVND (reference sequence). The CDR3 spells CASRDRTGKANVLTF. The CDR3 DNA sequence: TGTGCCAGTAGAGATCGGACAGGGAAGGCCAACGTCCTGACTTTC.

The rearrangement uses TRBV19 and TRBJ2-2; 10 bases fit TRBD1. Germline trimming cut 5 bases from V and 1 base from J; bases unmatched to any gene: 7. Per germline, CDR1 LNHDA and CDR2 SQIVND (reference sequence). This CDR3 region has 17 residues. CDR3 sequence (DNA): TGTGCCAGTAGTTCACGTAGGGACAGGGGGAACACCGGGGAGCTGTTTTTT. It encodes CASSSRRDRGNTGELFF.

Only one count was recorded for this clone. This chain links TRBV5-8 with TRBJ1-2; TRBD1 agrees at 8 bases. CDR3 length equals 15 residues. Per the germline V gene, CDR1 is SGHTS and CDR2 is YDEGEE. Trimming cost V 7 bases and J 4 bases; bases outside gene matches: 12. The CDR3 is CASSPTGVVGYGYTF. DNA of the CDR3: TGTGCCAGCTCCCCGACAGGGGTAGTTGGCTATGGCTACACCTTC.

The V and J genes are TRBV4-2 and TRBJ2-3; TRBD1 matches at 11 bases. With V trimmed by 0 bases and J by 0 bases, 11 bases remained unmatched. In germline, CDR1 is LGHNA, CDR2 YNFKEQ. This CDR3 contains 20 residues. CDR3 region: CASSQEPGTGGRISTDTQYF. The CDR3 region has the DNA TGTGCCAGCAGCCAAGAACCCGGGACAGGGGGGCGGATTAGCACAGATACGCAGTATTTT.

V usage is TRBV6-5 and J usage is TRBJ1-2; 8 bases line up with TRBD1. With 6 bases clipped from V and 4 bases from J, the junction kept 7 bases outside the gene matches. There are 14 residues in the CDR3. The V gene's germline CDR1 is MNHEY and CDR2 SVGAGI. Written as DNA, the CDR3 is TGTGCCAGCAGCCCCTCAACAGGGGGCTATGGCTACACCTTC. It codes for CASSPSTGGYGYTF.

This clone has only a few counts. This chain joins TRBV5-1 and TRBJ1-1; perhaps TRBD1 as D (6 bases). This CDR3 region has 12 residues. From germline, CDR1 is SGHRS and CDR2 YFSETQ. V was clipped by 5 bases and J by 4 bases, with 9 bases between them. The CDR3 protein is CASSRGGTEAFF. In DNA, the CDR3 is TGCGCCAGCAGTCGAGGGGGCACTGAAGCTTTCTTT.

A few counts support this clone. The CDR3 sequence: CASSIGGLAVDNEQFF. Here the CDR3 DNA reads TGTGCCAGTAGTATAGGCGGACTAGCGGTGGATAATGAGCAGTTCTTC. The chain has TRBV19 and TRBJ2-1; 10 bases are shared with TRBD2. V lost 1 base to trimming and J lost 7 bases; unmatched junction nucleotides: 7. The CDR3 consists of 16 residues. Looked up from germline, CDR1 is LNHDA and CDR2 is SQIVND (reference sequence).